A selection of T cell receptor beta chains follows, all from one sample in a study of identifying expanded T cells in peripheral blood. Clones were sequenced by immunoSEQ multiplex PCR, and TCRdb holds only the in-frame ones, with some missing. The sample includes 80,000 to 90,000 clones, around 89% of them seen just once. The sequenced sample consisted of blood. Every receptor here comes from a person aged 18 to 75 in good health. Each CDR3 is given with its conserved first and last residue. The D gene is left open where the match is weak.

v_call	j_call	d_call	cdr3_aa
TRBV11-2	TRBJ1-2	.	CASSLDSYGYTF
TRBV9	TRBJ2-3	TRBD1	CASSVGDRGKYF
TRBV5-1	TRBJ1-5	.	CASSPAPGGNQPQHF
TRBV27	TRBJ1-6	.	CASSSYNSPLHF
TRBV27	TRBJ1-1	.	CASSLTIPGLSMNTEAFF
TRBV7-6	TRBJ2-7	TRBD1	CASSLLRHRGEGTYEQYF
TRBV29-1	TRBJ2-1	.	CSVEGSPVGGNYNEQFF
TRBV7-2	TRBJ2-2	.	CASSPAGYTGELFF
TRBV15	TRBJ2-7	.	CATSRDLLAYEQYF
TRBV29-1	TRBJ1-3	TRBD1	CSVGDRGLNTIYF
TRBV11-2	TRBJ1-3	.	CASSLEYSSGNTIYF
TRBV7-2	TRBJ1-1	.	CASSLEEGVLGVTEAFF
TRBV21-1	TRBJ1-1	.	CASSKGGTSTEAFF
TRBV11-3	TRBJ2-5	.	CASSSGGREGETQYF
TRBV19	TRBJ1-2	TRBD1	CASSIRPSPDRDYGYTF
TRBV14	TRBJ2-2	.	CASIDWEGGVTGELFF
TRBV19	TRBJ2-1	.	CASRRSSYNEQFF
TRBV9	TRBJ1-1	.	CASSVEDGQYTEAFF
TRBV5-4	TRBJ2-1	.	CASSSTRKDEQFF
TRBV5-3	TRBJ2-7	.	CARSLGQGESYEQYF
TRBV27	TRBJ2-7	.	CASSLTTLGYEQYF
TRBV5-8	TRBJ1-2	.	CASSLVGAGGYTF
TRBV7-9	TRBJ1-2	.	CASSLGFDGYTF
TRBV30	TRBJ1-1	.	CAWRRGSALAFF
TRBV2	TRBJ2-3	TRBD2	CASSDRASGTDTQYF
TRBV7-9	TRBJ2-2	TRBD2	CASSPPTVAGELFF
TRBV2	TRBJ1-4	.	CASVQGMSYEKLFF
TRBV12-5	TRBJ2-5	TRBD1	CATLGTGETQYF
TRBV7-8	TRBJ2-7	TRBD2	CASSQREGLYEQYF
TRBV28	TRBJ2-1	.	CASRKPGAIDEQFF
TRBV7-2	TRBJ2-3	TRBD2	CASTILAQNTDTQYF
TRBV5-1	TRBJ1-6	.	CASSPDSLYNSPLHF
TRBV19	TRBJ2-7	TRBD2	CASSETSGSSYEQYF
TRBV12-5	TRBJ2-5	.	CASGLGGRYQETQYF
TRBV14	TRBJ2-2	TRBD1	CASSPSQGEYTGELFF
TRBV18	TRBJ1-4	.	CASSPPEGIGKLFF
TRBV5-4	TRBJ2-7	.	CASSLAWQGLSYEQYF
TRBV10-3	TRBJ1-5	.	CAISVQHSNQPQHF
TRBV6-1	TRBJ1-1	TRBD1	CAGRDRGGGGTEAFF
TRBV5-1	TRBJ2-2	TRBD2	CASSSDTSGRNTGELFF
TRBV2	TRBJ2-5	.	CASSLGEGHRETQYF
TRBV9	TRBJ2-7	TRBD2	CAGSSGSSYEQYF
TRBV28	TRBJ1-5	TRBD1	CAIQGSNQPQHF